The 14 T cell receptor beta chains below were found in one sample sequenced in a study of beta chain features in type 1 diabetes. All of the isolated RNA was reverse transcribed, so expressed TCRB transcripts were sequenced. Sequenced by immunoSEQ multiplex PCR; TCRdb stores in-frame clones only, minus some. Of about 39,000 clones listed, around 48% are singletons. Material for sequencing was central memory CD4+ T cells from blood. These receptors were obtained from a woman between 18 and 30 years old in good health.

This clone showed up just once. The chain uses TRBV7-3 and TRBJ2-7; D unclear. The CDR3 runs 15 residues. Trimming pared 5 bases from V and 0 bases from J, leaving 14 bases between. Germline assignment: CDR1 SGHTA and CDR2 FQGTGA. The CDR3 sequence is CASSDIVHLSYEQYF. The CDR3 DNA sequence: TGTGCCAGCAGCGACATCGTCCACCTCTCCTACGAGCAGTACTTC. The entire variable domain, with the rest obtained from reference TRBV7-3 and TRBJ2-7, is as follows: GAGVSQTPSNKVTEKGKYVELRCDPISGHTALYWYRQSLGQGPEFLIYFQGTGAADDSGLPNDRFFAVRPEGSVSTLKIQRTERGDSAVYLCASSDIVHLSYEQYFGPGTRLTVT.

The chain is built from TRBV6-1 and TRBJ2-1, with 8 bases aligning to TRBD2. Trimming removed 5 bases from V and 3 bases from J; junction bases left unmatched: 6. The CDR3 length is 15 residues. CDR1 is MNHNS, CDR2 SASEGT, per germline. For the CDR3, the DNA is TGTGCCAGCAGTCGACCGGGACTAGACTACAATGAGCAGTTCTTC. This encodes CASSRPGLDYNEQFF.

J is TRBJ1-2 and V is TRBV30, with a weak D call TRBD1 (5 bases). The germline CDR1 and CDR2 sequences are GTSNPN and SVGIG (reference sequence). The CDR3 is made up of 15 amino acids. V lost 1 base and J 0 bases, leaving 12 bases between the germline ends. CDR3 loop: CAWSATGLANYGYTF. The CDR3 coding sequence is TGTGCCTGGAGTGCTACAGGATTAGCTAACTATGGCTACACCTTC.

Only a few counts were recorded for this clone. This chain uses TRBV6-1 with TRBJ2-4; 15 bases match TRBD2. The CDR3 runs to 14 residues. J lost 13 bases, V lost 4 bases, and 5 bases had no gene match. Germline loops: CDR1 MNHNS, CDR2 SASEGT. CDR3 in amino acids: CASSGTSGGAIQYF. The CDR3 nucleotides read TGTGCCAGCAGTGGGACTAGCGGGGGGGCCATCCAGTACTTC.

The chain combines TRBV18 with TRBJ2-7; 9 nucleotides agree with TRBD2. Losses at the gene ends were 3 bases for V and 5 bases for J; bases not matched to a gene: 5. The length of the CDR3 is 14 residues. Germline CDR1 is KGHSH and CDR2 is LQKENI. The CDR3 loop is CASSPAGGPNEQYF. DNA of the CDR3: TGTGCCAGCTCACCGGCGGGAGGGCCCAACGAGCAGTACTTC.

This chain joins TRBV9 and TRBJ2-7; 10 bases map to TRBD1. The CDR3 length is 16 residues. V shed 3 bases, J shed 2 bases, and the junction held 8 bases outside the gene matches. Germline V gene lookup returns CDR1 SGDLS and CDR2 YYNGEE. The CDR3 sequence: CASSAPGQGGTYEQYF. The CDR3 nucleotides are TGTGCCAGCAGCGCCCCTGGACAGGGGGGAACCTACGAGCAGTACTTC. Supplemented by reference TRBV9 and TRBJ2-7, the full variable domain reads DSGVTQTPKHLITATGQRVTLRCSPRSGDLSVYWYQQSLDQGLQFLIQYYNGEERAKGNILERFSAQQFPDLHSELNLSSLELGDSALYFCASSAPGQGGTYEQYFGPGTRLTVT.

This sequence joins TRBV29-1 and TRBJ2-1, with TRBD2 matching over 16 bases. The CDR3 runs 15 residues. Germline values: CDR1 SQVTM, CDR2 ANQGSEA. Trimming removed 4 bases from V and 10 bases from J; junction bases left unmatched: 7. The CDR3 here is CSVGLGLAGGGEQFF. The CDR3 nucleotides read TGCAGCGTTGGCCTGGGACTAGCGGGAGGGGGCGAGCAGTTCTTC.

The chain couples TRBV7-2 to TRBJ2-7, with 7 bases lining up with TRBD2. The CDR3 has 15 amino acids. V gave up 1 base and J gave up 3 bases; unmatched junction bases: 6. Germline CDR1 SGHTA, CDR2 FQGNSA. CDR3 sequence: CASSLGSGEYYEQYF. In DNA form, the CDR3 reads TGTGCCAGCAGCTTAGGGAGCGGGGAGTACTACGAGCAGTACTTC. Complete variable domain (other parts from reference TRBV7-2 and TRBJ2-7): GAGVSQSPSNKVTEKGKDVELRCDPISGHTALYWYRQSLGQGLEFLIYFQGNSAPDKSGLPSDRFSAERTGGSVSTLTIQRTQQEDSAVYLCASSLGSGEYYEQYFGPGTRLTVT.

This sequence joins TRBV19 and TRBJ1-5; D perhaps matches TRBD1 (5 bases). V was pared by 6 bases and J by 0 bases, with 12 bases between. The CDR3 runs to 15 residues. CDR1 and CDR2 (germline): LNHDA, SQIVND (reference sequence). The CDR3 spells CASRGTGGSNQPQHF. CDR3 DNA sequence: TGTGCCAGTAGGGGCACAGGCGGTAGCAATCAGCCCCAGCATTTT.

This clone was seen only a few times. The chain recombines TRBV5-1 with TRBJ2-2; 7 positions agree with TRBD1. CDR1 is SGHRS and CDR2 is YFSETQ in the germline V gene. After removal of 0 bases from V and 1 base from J, the junction contained 0 bases not matched to a gene. The length of the CDR3 is 15 residues. The CDR3 loop is CASSLDRGNTGELFF. The CDR3 DNA reads as TGCGCCAGCAGCTTGGACAGGGGGAACACCGGGGAGCTGTTTTTT.

The rearrangement joins TRBV19 to TRBJ1-1, with D maybe TRBD1 (5 bases). This CDR3 contains 11 residues. Germline CDR1 reads LNHDA; CDR2 reads SQIVND (reference sequence). V lost 8 bases and J lost 5, with 9 bases in between. This chain's CDR3 is CASSGKTEAFF. As DNA, the CDR3 is TGTGCCAGTTCAGGGAAGACTGAAGCTTTCTTT.

The rearrangement joins TRBV5-6 to TRBJ1-1; TRBD1 matches at 9 bases. V lost 0 bases, J lost 4 bases, and 4 bases stayed unmatched. The CDR3 is 15 residues long. CDR1 is SGHDT, CDR2 YYEEEE, per germline. Here the CDR3 reads CASSLGTGAGTEAFF. CDR3 nucleotides: TGTGCCAGCAGCTTGGGGACAGGGGCTGGCACTGAAGCTTTCTTT.

This chain links TRBV2 with TRBJ1-6; D not certain. The CDR3 has 14 amino acids. V was trimmed by 9 bases and J by 0 bases, leaving 9 bases between them. The V gene's germline CDR1 is SNHLY and CDR2 FYNNEI. The CDR3 reads CASGESSYNSPLHF. The CDR3 DNA is TGTGCCAGTGGGGAGAGCTCCTATAATTCACCCCTCCACTTT. Full variable domain (outside the CDR3, taken from reference TRBV2 and TRBJ1-6): EPEVTQTPSHQVTQMGQEVILRCVPISNHLYFYWYRQILGQKVEFLVSFYNNEISEKSEIFDDQFSVERPDGSNFTLKIRSTKLEDSAMYFCASGESSYNSPLHFGNGTRLTVT.

The chain is built from TRBV19 and TRBJ2-7; D gene uncertain. The CDR3 is 11 residues long. Germline CDR1 reads LNHDA; CDR2 reads SQIVND (reference sequence). V lost 6 bases, J lost 6 bases, and 9 bases lay in between. The CDR3 coding sequence is TGTGCCAGTAGCCCACGGAGCGAGCAGTACTTC. Its protein product is CASSPRSEQYF. Looking up the rest from reference TRBV19 and TRBJ2-7 gives the full variable domain: DGGITQSPKYLFRKEGQNVTLSCEQNLNHDAMYWYRQDPGQGLRLIYYSQIVNDFQKGDIAEGYSVSREKKESFPLTVTSAQKNPTAFYLCASSPRSEQYFGPGTRLTVT.